The 17 T cell receptor beta chains reported below all come from one sample, sequenced in a study of technical replicates of blood from a few donors. This table comes from immunoSEQ multiplex PCR, and its TCRdb copy is limited to in-frame clones, with some not included. The sample has 56,000 or so clones; around 95% are singletons. Input material: PBMCs. All receptors come from a human donor in good health. Some clones in this sample may be carry-over from other donors' samples.

This clone was observed a handful of times. In DNA form, the CDR3 reads TGTGCCAGCTCACGTGGTCGAGACAGGGCTTACTTC. As protein: CASSRGRDRAYF. This chain connects TRBV18 to TRBJ2-7, with 7 bases that match TRBD1. The CDR3 extends over 12 amino acids. Unmatched junction bases numbered 10, after V lost 4 bases and J lost 13 bases. Germline V CDR1 and CDR2: KGHSH, LQKENI.

This chain connects TRBV5-1 to TRBJ2-1, with D possibly matching TRBD2 (6 bases). The CDR3 runs 17 residues. Germline values: CDR1 SGHRS, CDR2 YFSETQ. V lost 4 bases, J lost 0 bases, and 17 bases lay in between. The CDR3 loop is CASSLGGELFSYNEQFF. CDR3 bases: TGCGCCAGCAGCCTCGGGGGTGAGCTATTCTCCTACAATGAGCAGTTCTTC.

The chain couples TRBV18 to TRBJ2-7; TRBD1 aligns across 8 bases. Germline values: CDR1 KGHSH, CDR2 LQKENI. V lost 6 bases and J lost 3; bases outside the gene matches: 10. The CDR3 is made up of 15 amino acids. The CDR3 DNA is TGTGCCAGCTCTCCAGAGACAGGGGCGCGCTACGAGCAGTACTTC. This sequence encodes CASSPETGARYEQYF. Combining the CDR3 with reference TRBV18 and TRBJ2-7 gives the whole variable domain NAGVMQNPRHLVRRRGQEARLRCSPMKGHSHVYWYRQLPEEGLKFMVYLQKENIIDESGMPKERFSAEFPKEGPSILRIQQVVRGDSAAYFCASSPETGARYEQYFGPGTRLTVT.

The chain joins TRBV7-9 to TRBJ2-2; D unclear. V lost 0 bases and J lost 6, with 14 bases in between. The CDR3 extends over 16 amino acids. Germline lookup yields CDR1 SEHNR and CDR2 FQNEAQ (reference sequence). CDR3 coding DNA: TGTGCCAGCAGCTTAGCGCCCCTTAGCAGCGCCGGGGAGCTGTTTTTT. Amino acids: CASSLAPLSSAGELFF.

Remarks on this clone: One end of the junction is discordant with germline, which a read error may explain. The chain uses TRBV11-1 and TRBJ2-7; TRBD2 aligns across 7 bases. The CDR3 has 13 amino acids. Germline V lookup: CDR1 SGHAT, CDR2 FQDESV (reference sequence). DNA of the CDR3: TGTGCCAGCAGCTTGGGAGGGTCCTCCGAGCAGTACTTC. Residues: CASSLGGSSEQYF.

This chain connects TRBV5-1 to TRBJ2-7, with a weak D call TRBD1 (6 bases). V was clipped by 6 bases and J by 4 bases, with 14 bases between them. From germline, CDR1 is SGHRS and CDR2 YFSETQ. CDR3 size: 13 residues. The CDR3 loop is CASKLSGAYEQYF. Written as DNA, the CDR3 is TGCGCCAGCAAGTTATCAGGGGCTTACGAGCAGTACTTC.

The rearrangement links TRBV9 to TRBJ2-1, with 10 bases fitting TRBD2. V was pared by 3 bases and J by 8 bases, with 2 bases of the junction left unmatched. Germline V gives CDR1 SGDLS, CDR2 YYNGEE. The CDR3 runs to 13 residues. The CDR3 coding sequence is TGTGCCAGCAGCGGGACTAGCGGCTATGAGCAGTTCTTC. Protein: CASSGTSGYEQFF.

V usage is TRBV6-1 and J usage is TRBJ1-2; possible D gene TRBD1, 5 bases. V was pared by 4 bases and J by 6 bases, with 15 bases between. There are 14 residues in the CDR3. CDR1 and CDR2 from the germline V gene are MNHNS and SASEGT. DNA of the CDR3: TGTGCCAGCAGTGTCGCAGTAGGGGTTGATGGCTACACCTTC. It codes for CASSVAVGVDGYTF.

The chain combines TRBV7-2 with TRBJ2-3, with 8 nucleotides matching TRBD2. The CDR3 spans 14 residues. Trimming at V came to 5 bases and at J to 2 bases, leaving 3 bases not matched to a gene. Germline V lookup: CDR1 SGHTA, CDR2 FQGNSA. This CDR3 reads CASSGGLVTDTQYF. CDR3 nucleotides: TGTGCCAGCAGCGGGGGACTAGTCACAGATACGCAGTATTTT.

This chain links TRBV19 with TRBJ1-1; 8 positions agree with TRBD1. Trimming removed 5 bases from V and 6 bases from J; junction bases left unmatched: 8. The CDR3 has 14 amino acids. Looked up from germline, CDR1 is LNHDA and CDR2 is SQIVND (reference sequence). CDR3 coding DNA: TGTGCCAGTAGTGCCAGGGACAGGCCCCCTGAAGCTTTCTTT. Its protein is CASSARDRPPEAFF.

V and J are TRBV11-2 and TRBJ1-4; 9 bases fit TRBD1. The CDR3 runs 17 residues. Germline V lookup: CDR1 SGHAT, CDR2 FQNNGV. The V gene end was trimmed by 2 bases and the J gene end by 8 bases; junction bases not matched to a gene: 12. The CDR3: CASSLRDRVLLREKLFF. CDR3 coding DNA: TGTGCCAGCAGCTTACGGGACAGGGTTCTCCTAAGGGAAAAACTGTTTTTT.

With respect to this clone: In this CDR3 the conserved last residue, phenylalanine or tryptophan, is missing, so a read error is likely. The rearrangement joins TRBV2 to TRBJ2-7; TRBD2 matches 9 bases. The CDR3 spans 15 residues. Germline V gene lookup returns CDR1 SNHLY and CDR2 FYNNEI. V lost 2 bases and J lost 5; bases outside the gene matches: 7. DNA for the CDR3: TGTGCCAGCAGTGAATTGGGACTAGCCCCCGACGAGCAGTACCTC. This encodes CASSELGLAPDEQYL.

The J gene is TRBJ1-2, the V gene TRBV5-8; 10 bases fit TRBD1. Germline CDR1 and CDR2: SGHTS and YDEGEE. This CDR3 contains 14 residues. V lost 6 bases, J lost 4 bases, and 6 bases stayed unmatched. CDR3 in amino acids: CASMGRTGGYGYTF. As DNA, the CDR3 is TGTGCCAGCATGGGACGGACAGGGGGCTATGGCTACACCTTC. The entire variable domain, with the rest obtained from reference TRBV5-8 and TRBJ1-2, is as follows: EAGVTQSPTHLIKTRGQQATLRCSPISGHTSVYWYQQALGLGLQFLLWYDEGEERNRGNFPPRFSGRQFPNYSSELNVNALELEDSALYLCASMGRTGGYGYTFGSGTRLTVV.

The V and J genes are TRBV5-1 and TRBJ1-5; D call uncertain. With 0 bases removed from V and 4 bases from J, the gap between germline ends came to 5 bases. The CDR3 contains 13 residues. Germline CDR1 SGHRS, CDR2 YFSETQ. The CDR3 sequence is CASSLDTNQPQHF. The CDR3, as DNA: TGCGCCAGCAGCTTGGATACTAATCAGCCCCAGCATTTT.

V gene TRBV2 combines with J gene TRBJ2-1; D unresolved. Trimming left V 7 bases short and J 13 bases short, with 14 bases between. There are 11 residues in the CDR3. CDR1 and CDR2 from the germline V gene are SNHLY and FYNNEI. The CDR3 nucleotides are TGTGCCAGCACCGCCGGCCAGGCCCAGTTCTTC. It codes for CASTAGQAQFF.

This sequence joins TRBV6-5 and TRBJ2-7, with 7 bases matching TRBD1. The germline CDR1 and CDR2 sequences are MNHEY and SVGAGI. J gave up 2 bases and V 2 bases, and 3 bases lay outside the gene matches. This CDR3 has 14 residues. The CDR3 coding sequence is TGTGCCAGCAGTTACAACAGGGGACCCTACGAGCAGTACTTC. Translating it yields CASSYNRGPYEQYF.

This chain links TRBV7-2 with TRBJ1-5, with D unclear. The CDR3 sequence is 15 residues long. Germline V gene data show CDR1 as SGHTA and CDR2 as FQGNSA. Trimming pared 5 bases from V and 11 bases from J, leaving 22 bases between. In nucleotides, the CDR3 is TGTGCCAGCAGCCTACGGCCGGGCCTGGACGGGACCCAGCATTTT. Residues: CASSLRPGLDGTQHF.